Below, 8 T cell receptor beta chains from the same sample are listed, as sequenced in a study of spatial heterogeneity in lung cancer. Whole-study results and caveats: Within tumors, counts of expanded alpha and beta TCRs tracked tumor mutation counts.

TCRdb independently ran MiXCR on the 5' RACE reads; one entry per CDR3 protein. The data hold 13,000 or so distinct CDR3 sequences, with roughly 5.6% observed a single time. What these receptors recognize is not known. Time point in this sample: sample taken at primary tumor resection. The source was lung tumor tissue, collected at surgery. The receptor source for this set is a female donor with early-stage non-small cell lung cancer.

This clonotype was observed at least ten times. This beta chain is off target for a library built for alpha chains, so its abundance means little. The chain recombines TRBV12-3 or TRBV12-4 with TRBJ1-1, with D hard to call. The CDR3 contains 13 residues. V dropped 6 bases and J dropped 11 bases, with 19 bases sitting between them. As DNA, the CDR3 is TGTGCCAGCAGCCTAAGGGCCCTGGAGGTGGCTTTCTTT. Its translation is CASSLRALEVAFF.

At least ten counts were recorded for this clonotype. This beta chain lies outside the target of a library built for alpha chains; its clone size means little. The chain uses TRBV7-8 and TRBJ2-6; D remains ambiguous. CDR3 length: 15 amino acids. CDR1 and CDR2 from the germline V gene are SGHVS and FQNEAQ. The ends were cut back, 4 bases at V and 0 bases at J, with 7 bases in the middle. CDR3 sequence (DNA): TGTGCCAGCAGCTCCCTGGACTCTGGGGCCAACGTCCTGACTTTC. Its translation is CASSSLDSGANVLTF.

By share, this clonotype counts as medium-sized. With the library built for alpha chains, this beta chain is off target and its frequency is not meaningful. This chain links TRBV20-1 with TRBJ1-4, with D tentatively TRBD1 (6 bases). CDR1 and CDR2 from the germline V gene are DFQATT and SNEGSKA (reference sequence). Trimming left V 6 bases short and J 8 bases short, with 13 bases between. The CDR3 has 12 residues. The CDR3 is CSAPTGREKLFF. DNA for the CDR3: TGCAGTGCCCCGACAGGTCGGGAAAAACTGTTTTTT.

This clonotype rates as medium-sized. Little can be read into the size of this beta chain, an off-target read in a library designed for alpha chains. The chain joins TRBV5-1 to TRBJ2-6; D possibly corresponds to TRBD2 (5 bases). CDR1 and CDR2 (germline): SGHRS, YFSETQ. Deletions cut 4 bases from V and 0 bases from J, with 5 bases between. This CDR3 comprises 14 residues. The CDR3 protein is CASSRDSGANVLTF. The CDR3 coding sequence is TGCGCCAGCAGCCGGGACTCTGGGGCCAACGTCCTGACTTTC.

This clonotype was observed many times. The size of this beta chain means little, since it is a stray read in a library made for alpha chains. V gene TRBV6-1 combines with J gene TRBJ1-2, with D possibly being TRBD1 (6 bases). The CDR3 has 13 amino acids. V shed 6 bases and J shed 6 bases, with 14 bases lying between them. From germline, CDR1 is MNHNS and CDR2 SASEGT. The CDR3 region is CASSQQGGNGYTF. CDR3 bases: TGTGCCAGCAGCCAACAGGGAGGGAATGGCTACACCTTC.

This clonotype has at least ten counts. Since it is a stray read in a library aimed at alpha chains, this beta chain has a size that is not meaningful. The chain uses TRBV9 and TRBJ1-3, with TRBD1 as a possible D gene (5 bases). The CDR3 runs 15 residues. From germline, CDR1 is SGDLS and CDR2 YYNGEE. V shed 3 bases and J shed 4 bases, with 14 bases lying between them. CDR3 protein: CASSGGATAGNTIYF. The CDR3 DNA follows: TGTGCCAGCAGCGGTGGGGCCACGGCAGGAAACACCATATATTTT.

This clonotype was picked up many times. The library was designed around alpha chains, so this beta chain is a stray read whose abundance carries little weight. The chain joins TRBV27 to TRBJ1-5; D gene unclear. The CDR3 consists of 12 residues. The germline gives CDR1 MNHEY, CDR2 SMNVEV (reference sequence). V lost 8 bases to trimming and J lost 2 bases, with 7 bases between them. The CDR3 nucleotides are TGTGCCAGCGGTACGGGCAATCAGCCCCAGCATTTT. This encodes CASGTGNQPQHF.

At least ten counts were recorded for this clonotype. A library prepared for alpha chains yielded this beta chain as an off-target read; its size is of little meaning. V is TRBV11-2 and J is TRBJ2-1; either TRBD1 or TRBD2 may supply D (5 bases each). V lost 6 bases and J 7 bases, leaving 16 bases between the germline ends. From germline, CDR1 is SGHAT and CDR2 FQNNGV. The CDR3 is made up of 14 amino acids. This CDR3 is CASSKGWGMNEQFF. The CDR3 bases are TGTGCCAGCAGTAAGGGTTGGGGGATGAATGAGCAGTTCTTC.